This paragraph reports one T cell receptor (beta chain). Clones were sequenced by immunoSEQ multiplex PCR, and TCRdb holds only the in-frame ones, with some missing. The sample has more than 65,000 clones, 96% seen once. This record belongs to a study of technical replicates of blood from a few donors. Trimming shortened V by 2 bases and J by 7 bases, and 11 bases separated the two germline ends. The CDR3 is 14 residues long. In germline, CDR1 is MNHNY, CDR2 SVGAGI (reference sequence). The clonotype originates from a human donor in good health. Sequencing was performed on T cells isolated from PBMCs. V is TRBV6-6 and J is TRBJ1-4, with D possibly TRBD1 on 5 matching bases. The CDR3 DNA is TGTGCCAGCAGTTACGGAGGGGCCGGTGAAAAACTGTTTTTT. Encoded protein: CASSYGGAGEKLFF.